These 2 T cell receptor beta chains were all obtained from the same sample, sequenced in a study of blood T cell repertoires in COVID-19. Profiling relied on immunoSEQ multiplex PCR, and the TCRdb table lists in-frame clones only, not all of them. The table has 350,000 to 400,000 clones, around 88% seen once. The specimen sequenced was peripheral blood. The receptor set was obtained from a woman aged 60 to 75 with COVID-19, enrolled during active disease.

The chain carries TRBV6-2 or TRBV6-3 and TRBJ2-1, with 8 bases identical to TRBD2. The V and J ends lost 2 bases and 9 bases, in that order; junction bases with no gene match: 9. The CDR3 loop spans 15 amino acids. CDR1 and CDR2 (germline): MNHEY, SVGEGT. The CDR3: CASSYRSAGEGEQFF. The CDR3, as DNA: TGTGCCAGCAGTTACCGATCAGCGGGGGAAGGTGAGCAGTTCTTC.

This chain connects TRBV27 to TRBJ2-7; 9 bases fit TRBD1. V trimming: 4 bases; J trimming: 3 bases; junction bases outside the gene matches: 4. CDR3 size: 14 residues. Per germline, CDR1 MNHEY and CDR2 SMNVEV (reference sequence). The CDR3 reads CASSWDRDGYEQYF. DNA for the CDR3: TGTGCCAGCAGTTGGGACAGGGACGGCTACGAGCAGTACTTC.